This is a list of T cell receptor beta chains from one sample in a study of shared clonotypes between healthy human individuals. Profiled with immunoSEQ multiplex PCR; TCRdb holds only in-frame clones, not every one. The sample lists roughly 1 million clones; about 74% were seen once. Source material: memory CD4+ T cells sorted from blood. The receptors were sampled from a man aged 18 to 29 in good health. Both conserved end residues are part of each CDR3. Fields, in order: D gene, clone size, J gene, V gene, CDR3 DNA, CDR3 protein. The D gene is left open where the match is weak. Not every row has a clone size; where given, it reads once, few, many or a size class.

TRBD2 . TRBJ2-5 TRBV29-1 TGCAGCGTTGAGAGGACTAGTGCAGAGACCCAGTACTTC CSVERTSAETQYF
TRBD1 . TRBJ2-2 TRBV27 TGTGCCAGCAGTTTTTGGACAGGGACCGGGGAGCTGTTTTTT CASSFWTGTGELFF
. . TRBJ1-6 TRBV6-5 TGTGCCAGCAGCCCCGCGGGTCGGAATTCACCCCTCCACTTT CASSPAGRNSPLHF
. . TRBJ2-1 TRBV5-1 TGCGCCAGCAGCCTACGACAAAGCGGTGAGCAGTTCTTC CASSLRQSGEQFF
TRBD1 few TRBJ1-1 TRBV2 TGTGCCAGCAGTGACGACAGGGTTACTGAAGCTTTCTTT CASSDDRVTEAFF
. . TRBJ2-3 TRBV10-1 TGCGCCAGCAGTGAGGGAAGCACAGATACGCAGTATTTT CASSEGSTDTQYF
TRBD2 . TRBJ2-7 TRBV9 TGTGCCAGCACCAGGACTAGCGGGGGAGTAGACGAGCAGTACTTC CASTRTSGGVDEQYF
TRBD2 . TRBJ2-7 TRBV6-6 TGTGCCAGCAGTACCGGGGGGTACGAGCAGTACTTC CASSTGGYEQYF
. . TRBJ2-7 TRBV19 TGTGCCAGTAGTATAGACGCCCGAACGGAGCGAGAGCAGTACTTC CASSIDARTEREQYF
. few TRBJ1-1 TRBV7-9 TGTGCCAGCAGCTACCCCAAAGGAAACACTGAAGCTTTCTTT CASSYPKGNTEAFF
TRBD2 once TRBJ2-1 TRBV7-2 TGTGCCAGCAGGCCAGTAGCGGGGAGCTCCTACAATGAGCAGTTCTTC CASRPVAGSSYNEQFF
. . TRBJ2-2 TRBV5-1 TGCGCCAGCCGCCCGACAGACACCGGGGAGCTGTTTTTT CASRPTDTGELFF
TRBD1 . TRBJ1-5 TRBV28 TGTGCCAGCCGGACAGGGGAAAATCAGCCCCAGCATTTT CASRTGENQPQHF
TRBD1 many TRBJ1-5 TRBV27 TGTGCCAGCAGTCAGGGGACAGGTAGCAATCAGCCCCAGCATTTT CASSQGTGSNQPQHF
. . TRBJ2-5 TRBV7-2 TGTGCCAGCAGCTTAGGGTCGGAACCGACCCAGTACTTC CASSLGSEPTQYF
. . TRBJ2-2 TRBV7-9 TGTGCCAGCAGCTTAGGGCAGGCCACCGGGGAGCTGTTTTTT CASSLGQATGELFF
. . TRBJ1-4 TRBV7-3 TGTGCCAGCAGCTTATTCTGGGGAAAACTGTTTTTT CASSLFWGKLFF
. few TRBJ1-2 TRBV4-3 TGCGCCAGCAGCCAAGCCCGGACACGGAGCTATGGCTACACCTTC CASSQARTRSYGYTF
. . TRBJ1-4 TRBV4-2 TGTGCCAGCAGCCAAGATCCGGACAGCTATAATGAAAAACTGTTTTTT CASSQDPDSYNEKLFF
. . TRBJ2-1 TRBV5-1 TGCGCCAGCAGCTTGGCACTAGATCGCTACAATGAGCAGTTCTTC CASSLALDRYNEQFF
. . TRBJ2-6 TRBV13 TGTGCCAGCAGCTCCGGGACTGCCCTCTCTGGGGCCAACGTCCTGACTTTC CASSSGTALSGANVLTF
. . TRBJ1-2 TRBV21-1 TGTGCCAGCAGCCCCCGACGCTCGATTCCTTTCTATGGCTACACCTTC CASSPRRSIPFYGYTF
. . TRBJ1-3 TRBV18 TGTGCCAGCTCACCACCGCTCAGGGCTGGAAACACCATATATTTT CASSPPLRAGNTIYF
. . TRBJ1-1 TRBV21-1 TGTGCCAGCAGCACGAAGGACCGGGACAGAGAAGCTTTCTTT CASSTKDRDREAFF
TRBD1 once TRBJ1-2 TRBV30 TGTGCCTGGAGGTCGGGACAGGGGGCTGGAGGCTACACCTTC CAWRSGQGAGGYTF
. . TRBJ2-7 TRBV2 TGTGCCAGCCGCAGGGTTTTCTACGAGCAGTACTTC CASRRVFYEQYF
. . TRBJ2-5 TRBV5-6 TGTGCCAGCAGTGAAGGGGGACGACACGAGACCCAGTACTTC CASSEGGRHETQYF
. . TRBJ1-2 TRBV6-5 TGTGCCAGCAGTATGGACAGCCGACGCGGCGGCTACACCTTC CASSMDSRRGGYTF
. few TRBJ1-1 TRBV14 TGTGCCAGCAGCCAAGAAACAAGGAGTCAAGCTTTCTTT CASSQETRSQAFF
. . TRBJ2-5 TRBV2 TGTGCCAGCAGACAGGGCCCCCAAGAGACCCAGTACTTC CASRQGPQETQYF
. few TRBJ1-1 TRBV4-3 TGCGCCAGCAGCCAAGATGACGTAAAAATGAACACTGAAGCTTTCTTT CASSQDDVKMNTEAFF
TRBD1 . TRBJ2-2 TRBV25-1 TGTGCCAGCACCTCGGGACAGGGTTACACCGGGGAGCTGTTTTTT CASTSGQGYTGELFF
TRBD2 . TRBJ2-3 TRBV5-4 TGTGCCAGCAGCGACGCGGGAGCCTTGAGCACAGATACGCAGTATTTT CASSDAGALSTDTQYF
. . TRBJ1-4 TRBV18 TGTGCCAGCTCACCGGGGTCTGACCAAAAACTGTTTTTT CASSPGSDQKLFF
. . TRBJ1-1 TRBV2 TGTGCCAGCAGTGCCTGGGGGACGGGGAACACTGAAGCTTTCTTT CASSAWGTGNTEAFF
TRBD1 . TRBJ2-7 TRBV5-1 TGCGCCAGCAGCTTGGCCCCGGGACAGGGTGCCTACGAGCAGTACTTC CASSLAPGQGAYEQYF
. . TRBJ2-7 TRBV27 TGTGCCAGCAGTTTACAGACTGATGGGAGAGAGCAGTACTTC CASSLQTDGREQYF
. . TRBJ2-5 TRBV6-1 TGTGCCAGCAGTGATTGGGCTAGCCACCAAGAGACCCAGTACTTC CASSDWASHQETQYF
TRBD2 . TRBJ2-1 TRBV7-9 TGTGCCAGCAGCTTAGCGTCGGTAGCGGGAGCTTCCTACAATGAGCAGTTCTTC CASSLASVAGASYNEQFF
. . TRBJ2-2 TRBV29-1 TGCAGCGGGATACAGGGTGCCACCGGGGAGCTGTTTTTT CSGIQGATGELFF
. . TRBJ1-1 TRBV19 TGTGCCAGTAGTCGAATGACTAAACGCACTGAAGCTTTCTTT CASSRMTKRTEAFF
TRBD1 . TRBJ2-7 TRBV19 TGTGCCAGTAGTTCGGACAGGGCTAGCTCCTACGAGCAGTACTTC CASSSDRASSYEQYF